The T cell receptor beta chain described here comes from a study of cytomegalovirus exposure and HLA in healthy donors. Study-level background: Drawn from HLA-typed donors, 80 million to 100 million unique TCRs were held in an early data release.

The study's findings and limits: Reports indicated that the classifier achieved high specificity and sensitivity in diagnosing cytomegalovirus status.

PCR was performed using 60 Vbeta and 13 Jbeta primers. The protocol was immunoSEQ multiplex PCR, while the TCRdb copy is restricted to in-frame clones and leaves out a portion. This sample yields 130,000 or so clones, of which about four fifths are seen a single time; roughly 5.7% belongs to the top ten. Regarding donors, all were healthy bone marrow donors. Donors likely had unrecorded immune exposures despite being nominally healthy when sampled. The CDR3 runs 16 residues. The junction had 8 bases not matched to a gene; V was cut back by 5 bases and J by 4 bases. Looked up from germline, CDR1 is SEHNR and CDR2 is FQNEAQ (reference sequence). Notes on this clone: Antigen unknown.

Sequenced input: PBMCs. The chain joins TRBV7-9 to TRBJ2-1; 10 positions agree with TRBD2. The receptor was derived from a man aged 25-45 years in good health and CMV-seronegative. CDR3 residues: CASSRPPSGGYNEQFF. CDR3 nucleotides: TGTGCCAGCAGCCGACCCCCTAGCGGGGGTTACAATGAGCAGTTCTTC. Filled out from reference TRBV7-9 and TRBJ2-1, the complete variable domain reads DTGVSQNPRHKITKRGQNVTFRCDPISEHNRLYWYRQTLGQGPEFLTYFQNEAQLEKSRLLSDRFSAERPKGSFSTLEIQRTEQGDSAMYLCASSRPPSGGYNEQFFGPGTRLTVL.